Following are 27 T cell receptor beta chains from one sample sequenced in a study of OX40 agonist ivuxolimab in advanced cancers. The library was built by means of the immunoSEQ multiplex PCR assay. TCRdb limited this immuneACCESS table to in-frame rearrangements with V and J called. A share of clones is missing; checked studies link under half to unresolved V genes, and the rest is unexplained. In all, the sample holds roughly 56,000 clones, and about 85% of those were seen once. 4% to 6% of the sample belongs to the ten largest clones. The sequencing used CD4+ or CD8+ T cells sorted from blood, collected in a trial of the OX40 agonist ivuxolimab. Receptors originate from an adult with an advanced solid tumor such as melanoma, head and neck, liver or kidney cancer.

The V call is TRBV28, the J call TRBJ1-5, with D uncertain. The CDR3 length is 15 residues. Germline loops: CDR1 MDHEN, CDR2 SYDVKM. Trimming stripped 3 bases from V and 7 bases from J, with 16 bases between. This CDR3 is CASSLRSGRDQPQHF. As DNA, the CDR3 is TGTGCCAGCAGTTTGAGATCCGGACGTGACCAGCCCCAGCATTTT.

The chain carries TRBV30 and TRBJ2-7, with D uncertain. The CDR3 is 14 residues long. The germline CDR1 and CDR2 sequences are GTSNPN and SVGIG (reference sequence). The V and J ends lost 2 bases and 1 base respectively, with 12 bases between them. In DNA form, the CDR3 reads TGTGCCTGGAGTCCCGGCGTTCAATCCTACGAGCAGTACTTC. Translating gives CAWSPGVQSYEQYF. The variable domain in full, completed from reference TRBV30 and TRBJ2-7, reads SQTIHQWPATLVQPVGSPLSLECTVEGTSNPNLYWYRQAAGRGLQLLFYSVGIGQISSEVPQNLSASRPQDRQFILSSKKLLLSDSGFYLCAWSPGVQSYEQYFGPGTRLTVT.

This clone was observed a single time. The chain links TRBV28 to TRBJ1-2, with TRBD1 identical over 7 bases. The CDR3 has 14 residues. CDR1 and CDR2 (germline): MDHEN, SYDVKM. V lost 6 bases to trimming and J lost 6 bases; unmatched junction nucleotides: 10. CDR3 residues: CASRRTGVRDGYTF. In DNA, the CDR3 is TGTGCCAGCAGACGAACAGGGGTTAGGGATGGCTACACCTTC.

The rearrangement links TRBV11-2 to TRBJ1-3; 7 bases line up with TRBD1. Losses at the gene ends were 0 bases for V and 2 bases for J; bases not matched to a gene: 4. Germline CDR1 is SGHAT and CDR2 is FQNNGV. This CDR3 is built from 16 residues. CDR3 sequence (DNA): TGTGCCAGCAGCTTAGAGACAGGGTCGGCTGGAAACACCATATATTTT. It yields the protein CASSLETGSAGNTIYF.

The V and J genes are TRBV11-1 and TRBJ2-2, with 8 nucleotides matching TRBD2. The CDR3 is 15 residues long. Germline V lookup: CDR1 SGHAT, CDR2 FQDESV (reference sequence). The V and J ends lost 2 bases and 1 base, in that order; junction bases with no gene match: 0. CDR3 bases: TGTGCCAGCAGCTTAAGCGGGAGGAACACCGGGGAGCTGTTTTTT. It encodes CASSLSGRNTGELFF.

V usage is TRBV28 and J usage is TRBJ2-3, with 8 bases fitting TRBD2. The V gene's germline CDR1 is MDHEN and CDR2 SYDVKM. The CDR3 loop spans 15 amino acids. V was pared by 4 bases and J by 5 bases, with 8 bases of the junction left unmatched. CDR3 sequence reads: CASSYVGGRKDTQYF. CDR3 DNA sequence: TGTGCCAGCAGTTACGTGGGCGGGAGGAAAGATACGCAGTATTTT. The full variable domain, completed using reference TRBV28 and TRBJ2-3, is DVKVTQSSRYLVKRTGEKVFLECVQDMDHENMFWYRQDPGLGLRLIYFSYDVKMKEKGDIPEGYSVSREKKERFSLILESASTNQTSMYLCASSYVGGRKDTQYFGPGTRLTVL.

The CDR3 sequence: CASSLGPAGPGGTQYF. For the CDR3, the DNA is TGTGCCAGCAGCTTAGGCCCCGCGGGACCAGGGGGGACCCAGTACTTC. V usage is TRBV7-2 and J usage is TRBJ2-5; maybe TRBD1 (7 bases). Germline CDR1 SGHTA, CDR2 FQGNSA. This CDR3 contains 16 residues. V gave up 1 base and J gave up 7 bases, with 19 bases separating them.

The chain carries TRBV5-6 and TRBJ2-1, with no clear D. CDR3 length: 11 amino acids. The germline V gene has CDR1 SGHDT and CDR2 YYEEEE. The V end lost 4 bases, the J end lost 9 bases, and 8 bases lay between the germline ends. CDR3 protein: CASSVESEQFF. The CDR3 nucleotides read TGTGCCAGCAGCGTAGAGTCTGAGCAGTTCTTC.

This chain joins TRBV5-1 and TRBJ2-1; TRBD1 agrees at 9 bases. J was trimmed by 15 bases and V by 2 bases; bases with no gene match: 9. In germline, CDR1 is SGHRS, CDR2 YFSETQ. The CDR3 has 13 amino acids. The CDR3 loop is CASSFTGGDLRFF. DNA for the CDR3: TGCGCCAGCAGCTTCACAGGGGGCGATTTGCGGTTCTTC.

The chain recombines TRBV7-3 with TRBJ2-3, with TRBD2 matching over 8 bases. This CDR3 spans 15 amino acids. V lost 5 bases, J lost 0 bases, and 4 bases stayed unmatched. Germline CDR1 reads SGHTA; CDR2 reads FQGTGA. The CDR3 region is CASSTTSGSTDTQYF. The CDR3 region has the DNA TGTGCCAGCAGCACCACTAGCGGTAGCACAGATACGCAGTATTTT.

V and J are TRBV7-2 and TRBJ2-7; no definite D call. Germline loops: CDR1 SGHTA, CDR2 FQGNSA. The CDR3 is 15 amino acids. V lost 1 base to trimming and J lost 3 bases, with 13 bases between them. The CDR3 DNA reads as TGTGCCAGCAGCTTAGGTCCTACCAAATACTACGAGCAGTACTTC. As protein: CASSLGPTKYYEQYF.

The rearrangement links TRBV7-2 to TRBJ2-7, with D perhaps matching TRBD2 (6 bases). Germline V lookup: CDR1 SGHTA, CDR2 FQGNSA. This CDR3 is built from 14 residues. The V and J ends lost 3 bases and 0 bases respectively, with 9 bases between them. CDR3 nucleotides: TGTGCCAGCAGCTTGACTAGGGTCTCCTACGAGCAGTACTTC. This codes for CASSLTRVSYEQYF.

The gene calls are TRBV6-1 and TRBJ2-1; D gene uncertain. V gave up 6 bases and J gave up 0 bases, with 12 bases separating them. In germline, CDR1 is MNHNS, CDR2 SASEGT. The CDR3 runs 15 residues. The DNA for the CDR3 is TGTGCCAGCAGGAAACCGTTATCCTCCTACAATGAGCAGTTCTTC. Its translation: CASRKPLSSYNEQFF.

CDR3 nucleotides: TGCGCCAGCAGCACACGTTTCTCCGCCGGGACAATAGAAGAGACCCAGTACTTC. Its protein is CASSTRFSAGTIEETQYF. J is TRBJ2-5 and V is TRBV5-1, with D perhaps matching TRBD1 (6 bases). Per the germline V gene, CDR1 is SGHRS and CDR2 is YFSETQ. The germline V and J ends were trimmed by 4 bases and 3 bases, with 25 bases remaining between them. The CDR3 has 18 amino acids.

J is TRBJ2-7 and V is TRBV5-4; 9 bases are a match to TRBD2. Germline V gives CDR1 SGHNT, CDR2 YYREEE (reference sequence). The CDR3 has 14 amino acids. V trimming: 4 bases; J trimming: 5 bases; junction bases outside the gene matches: 7. The CDR3 loop is CASSRSGSSHEQYF. The CDR3, as DNA: TGTGCCAGCAGCCGTAGCGGGAGCAGCCACGAGCAGTACTTC.

V and J are TRBV11-3 and TRBJ2-3, with 7 bases that match TRBD2. Per the germline V gene, CDR1 is SGHNT and CDR2 is YENEEA. Trimming cost V 5 bases and J 1 base; bases outside gene matches: 21. The length of the CDR3 is 20 residues. CDR3 in amino acids: CASSPPVMRGRLSGTDTQYF. The CDR3 nucleotides are TGTGCCAGCAGCCCTCCAGTGATGCGCGGGAGACTATCGGGCACAGATACGCAGTATTTT.

The chain joins TRBV19 to TRBJ2-7; the D gene could be TRBD1 or TRBD2 (5 bases each). Per germline, CDR1 LNHDA and CDR2 SQIVND (reference sequence). This CDR3 has 15 amino acids. V gave up 3 bases and J gave up 3 bases, with 15 bases separating them. The CDR3 bases are TGTGCCAGTAGTATTGCGACAGCGGATAACTACGAGCAGTACTTC. It encodes CASSIATADNYEQYF.

This rearrangement joins TRBV5-4 to TRBJ2-5, with 11 nucleotides matching TRBD1. After removal of 4 bases from V and 0 bases from J, the junction contained 2 bases not matched to a gene. The CDR3 runs 15 residues. Germline values: CDR1 SGHNT, CDR2 YYREEE (reference sequence). Here the CDR3 reads CASSQDRGHQETQYF. The CDR3 nucleotides read TGTGCCAGCAGCCAGGACAGGGGGCACCAAGAGACCCAGTACTTC.

V gene TRBV11-3 combines with J gene TRBJ2-1; TRBD1 might be the D (6 bases). The V gene's germline CDR1 is SGHNT and CDR2 YENEEA. This CDR3 is 16 amino acids long. V lost 5 bases to trimming and J lost 0 bases, with 14 bases between them. CDR3 DNA: TGTGCCAGCAGCCTTACAGGGTGGGGCTCCTACAATGAGCAGTTCTTC. Residues: CASSLTGWGSYNEQFF.

The rearrangement links TRBV4-1 to TRBJ2-7, with D possibly matching TRBD1 (5 bases). The germline V gene has CDR1 MGHRA and CDR2 YSYEKL. The CDR3 is made up of 15 amino acids. Between the trimmed V and J ends, which lost 1 base and 7 bases, there was a span of 17 bases. The DNA of the CDR3 is TGCGCCAGCAGCCAAGTTATTGCAGGGATGGGGGAGCAGTACTTC. It yields the protein CASSQVIAGMGEQYF.

In nucleotides, the CDR3 is TGTGCCAGTAGTTCCCCCGCCTCCGCGGCCAAAAACATTCAGTACTTC. It is translated as CASSSPASAAKNIQYF. The V and J genes are TRBV19 and TRBJ2-4; D gene unclear. V was pared by 5 bases and J by 1 base, with 15 bases between. This CDR3 contains 16 residues. Germline-derived CDR1 and CDR2 are LNHDA and SQIVND (reference sequence).

The chain employs TRBV7-9 and TRBJ2-1; 9 positions match TRBD2. This CDR3 has 16 amino acids. The germline V gene has CDR1 SEHNR and CDR2 FQNEAQ (reference sequence). With 5 bases clipped from V and 7 bases from J, the junction kept 12 bases outside the gene matches. The DNA for the CDR3 is TGTGCCAGCAGCCACTTAGCGGGAGTTAAGCTGAATGAGCAGTTCTTC. This encodes CASSHLAGVKLNEQFF.

The chain joins TRBV28 to TRBJ1-1, with no clear D. Trimming stripped 6 bases from V and 6 bases from J, with 20 bases between. This CDR3 region has 15 residues. Germline V gene sequence: CDR1 MDHEN, CDR2 SYDVKM. CDR3 in DNA: TGTGCCAGCAGCGCAAGTGACATGGGCGCCCCTGAAGCTTTCTTT. Its protein product is CASSASDMGAPEAFF.

This clone was seen just once. The V and J genes are TRBV5-1 and TRBJ1-3; TRBD1 matches 8 bases. The V and J ends lost 8 bases and 2 bases, in that order; junction bases with no gene match: 9. This CDR3 region has 15 residues. Germline V gene lookup returns CDR1 SGHRS and CDR2 YFSETQ. The CDR3 spells CASGQGTPTGNTIYF. The CDR3 nucleotides are TGCGCCAGTGGACAGGGAACCCCCACTGGAAACACCATATATTTT.

The chain has TRBV10-3 and TRBJ2-5; D gene unclear. Trimming left V 0 bases short and J 0 bases short, with 5 bases between. In germline, CDR1 is ENHRY, CDR2 SYGVKD. The CDR3 is made up of 14 amino acids. The chain's CDR3 is CAISESPNQETQYF. The DNA for the CDR3 is TGTGCCATCAGTGAGTCCCCGAACCAAGAGACCCAGTACTTC.

The CDR3 coding sequence is TGTGCCAGCTGGGAACAGCCCTCCTACGAGCAGTACTTC. This codes for CASWEQPSYEQYF. The chain combines TRBV6-6 with TRBJ2-7; no definite D call. Per the germline V gene, CDR1 is MNHNY and CDR2 is SVGAGI (reference sequence). The CDR3 runs to 13 residues. Trimming cost V 8 bases and J 0 bases, with 11 bases left between them.

V gene TRBV7-4 combines with J gene TRBJ2-7; 7 bases align to TRBD1. The trim removed 5 bases at V and 1 base at J, leaving 2 bases unmatched. The CDR3 runs 13 residues. Germline loops: CDR1 SGHVT, CDR2 SQSDAQ. This CDR3 reads CASSPGGSYEQYF. CDR3 in DNA: TGTGCCAGCAGCCCAGGGGGTTCCTACGAGCAGTACTTC.